Listed below are T cell receptor beta chains from one sample, sequenced in a study of beta chain features in type 1 diabetes. Produced via immunoSEQ multiplex PCR; TCRdb's table is partial and in-frame only. Counted here are 150,000 to 200,000 clones, almost 65% occurring once; the ten biggest clones make up roughly 0.092%. Sequencing input: naive CD4+ T cells from blood. The receptor set was obtained from a young man with type 1 diabetes. The CDR3 runs from the conserved cysteine through the conserved F or W. A D gene is named only where the DNA matches it firmly. Clone size is given for some rows only: seen once, a few or many times, or a class if the clone is expanded.

D	V	J	size	DNA	CDR3
-	TRBV25-1	TRBJ2-5	-	TGTGCCAGCAGTCCCAGCCTTCAAGAGACCCAGTACTTC	CASSPSLQETQYF
-	TRBV4-3	TRBJ2-3	-	TGCGCCAGCAGCCAAGATCGGAGGCAGTATTTT	CASSQDRRQYF
-	TRBV15	TRBJ1-1	-	TGTGCCACCAGCAGAGATCGGGACCACCGGGGCACTGAAGCTTTCTTT	CATSRDRDHRGTEAFF
-	TRBV9	TRBJ2-3	-	TGTGCCAGCAGCGTAGTTGGGACATTTATCACAGATACGCAGTATTTT	CASSVVGTFITDTQYF
-	TRBV18	TRBJ2-1	-	TGTGCCAGCTCACCTGTTGCGGTGTCTGAGCAGTTCTTC	CASSPVAVSEQFF
-	TRBV7-9	TRBJ1-2	few	TGTGCCAGCAGCTTACAGGACTATGGCTACACCTTC	CASSLQDYGYTF
TRBD1	TRBV29-1	TRBJ2-3	once	TGCAGCGCCCTGGGACAGGGTTACGATACGCAGTATTTT	CSALGQGYDTQYF
-	TRBV15	TRBJ2-4	-	TGTGCCACCAGCAGTCGCCTGGGCGAAGAAAACATTCAGTACTTC	CATSSRLGEENIQYF
TRBD2	TRBV29-1	TRBJ2-7	-	TGCAGCGTCGAACTAGCGGGGAAAACCTACGAGCAGTACTTC	CSVELAGKTYEQYF
TRBD2	TRBV30	TRBJ2-4	few	TGTGCCTGGACTAATGGCGGGGGAGTCGAAAACATTCAGTACTTC	CAWTNGGGVENIQYF
TRBD1	TRBV11-2	TRBJ2-1	-	TGTGCCAGCAGCTTGGACAGGGAATATGAGCAGTTCTTC	CASSLDREYEQFF
-	TRBV4-3	TRBJ1-2	-	TGCGCCAGCAGCCAAGAAACAGTTGGCTACACCTTC	CASSQETVGYTF
-	TRBV28	TRBJ1-5	-	TGTGCCAGCAGCCGCCCGGACAAGCAGCATTTT	CASSRPDKQHF
-	TRBV7-2	TRBJ1-6	-	TGTGCCAGCAGCCCCCAGGCGGGGGGGCATTCACCCCTCCACTTT	CASSPQAGGHSPLHF
-	TRBV6-5	TRBJ2-7	-	TGTGCCAGCAGTTACGGCCTCTACGAGCAGTACTTC	CASSYGLYEQYF
TRBD1	TRBV6-5	TRBJ1-1	-	TGTGCCAGCAGTTTGGGACAGCCTACTGAAGCTTTCTTT	CASSLGQPTEAFF
TRBD2	TRBV9	TRBJ2-4	-	TGTGCCAGCAGCGTCGGACTAGCGGGGCTGGAAAACATTCAGTACTTC	CASSVGLAGLENIQYF
-	TRBV2	TRBJ1-1	-	TGTGCCAGCAGTGGGACACCCGGGACTGAAGCTTTCTTT	CASSGTPGTEAFF
-	TRBV30	TRBJ1-1	-	TGTGCCTGGAAGCCGGGCCCAGGGTGGGATGAAGCTTTCTTT	CAWKPGPGWDEAFF
-	TRBV29-1	TRBJ2-7	-	TGCAGCGTTGGGGTTATGACAGCTACCTACGAGCAGTACTTC	CSVGVMTATYEQYF
-	TRBV7-9	TRBJ1-1	-	TGTGCCAGCGGCAGGGGCATGAACACTGAAGCTTTCTTT	CASGRGMNTEAFF
-	TRBV4-1	TRBJ2-3	once	TGCGCCAGCAGCCATCCACCCAAGGGAATAGATACGCAGTATTTT	CASSHPPKGIDTQYF
-	TRBV7-2	TRBJ2-3	-	TGTGCCAGCAGCTTAGCAAGCATAGGCGCAGATACGCAGTATTTT	CASSLASIGADTQYF
-	TRBV5-4	TRBJ1-2	-	TGTGCCAGCAGCTTGGGAATGGAGAATGGCTACACCTTC	CASSLGMENGYTF
-	TRBV7-2	TRBJ2-3	few	TGTGCCAGCAGCTTATTGAGCGGTGATACGCAGTATTTT	CASSLLSGDTQYF
-	TRBV5-1	TRBJ1-2	few	TGCGCCAGCAGTCTGAATGTCGGAGAAGTCTATGGCTACACCTTC	CASSLNVGEVYGYTF
-	TRBV20-1	TRBJ1-1	-	TGCAGTGGAGAGAACACTGAAGCTTTCTTT	CSGENTEAFF
-	TRBV19	TRBJ2-7	-	TGTGCCAGTAGTATATCGACAGTCGCCTACGAGCAGTACTTC	CASSISTVAYEQYF
-	TRBV7-9	TRBJ2-5	-	TGTGCCAGCAGCTTGTGGCTAGTCGAGACCCAGTACTTC	CASSLWLVETQYF
TRBD1	TRBV2	TRBJ1-2	-	TGTGCCAGCAGTGGACAGGGGAGAGTGATCTATGGCTACACCTTC	CASSGQGRVIYGYTF
TRBD1	TRBV16	TRBJ2-3	-	TGTGCCAGCAGCCAAGGACAGGCAAGCACAGATACGCAGTATTTT	CASSQGQASTDTQYF
TRBD1	TRBV2	TRBJ1-1	-	TGTGCCAGCAGTGGATTTGGACAGGGGGCTGAAGCTTTCTTT	CASSGFGQGAEAFF
-	TRBV7-2	TRBJ2-7	-	TGTGCCAGCAGCGCCCGGGACACTGGGCAATACGAGCAGTACTTC	CASSARDTGQYEQYF
-	TRBV7-2	TRBJ2-7	-	TGTGCCAGCAGCCCGGGAACACTGAGAGGCTACGAGCAGTACTTC	CASSPGTLRGYEQYF
-	TRBV28	TRBJ2-5	-	TGTGCCAGCATGGAGAGCGGGCGCCAAGAGACCCAGTACTTC	CASMESGRQETQYF
-	TRBV25-1	TRBJ2-3	-	TGTGCCAGCAGTGAATCGGGGGCTAGCACAGATACGCAGTATTTT	CASSESGASTDTQYF
-	TRBV4-3	TRBJ1-2	-	TGCGCCAGCAGCCAAGATCATCAACCTGGCATCTATGGCTACACCTTC	CASSQDHQPGIYGYTF
TRBD1	TRBV4-3	TRBJ2-6	-	TGCGCCAGCAGCCAAGGGACAGGGAAGAGCTCTGGGGCCAACGTCCTGACTTTC	CASSQGTGKSSGANVLTF
-	TRBV18	TRBJ2-2	-	TGTGCCAGCTCACCCGCGGTGGACACCGGGGAGCTGTTTTTT	CASSPAVDTGELFF
-	TRBV7-2	TRBJ1-2	few	TGTGCCAGCAGCTCAGGAAACAGGGATGGCTACACCTTC	CASSSGNRDGYTF
-	TRBV30	TRBJ2-3	-	TGTGCCTGGAGACGGCGGGGCACAGATACGCAGTATTTT	CAWRRRGTDTQYF
-	TRBV7-9	TRBJ2-7	-	TGTGCCAGCAGCCCGGGCGACTACGAGCAGTACTTC	CASSPGDYEQYF
TRBD1	TRBV30	TRBJ1-2	-	TGTGCCTGGAGTGTACGGGGACAGGACTATGGCTACACCTTC	CAWSVRGQDYGYTF
TRBD2	TRBV30	TRBJ2-1	few	TGTGCCTGGAGTGCGACTAGCGGGACCTACAATGAGCAGTTCTTC	CAWSATSGTYNEQFF
-	TRBV5-1	TRBJ2-1	-	TGCGCCAGCAGCTTCGGTCCGGCTGGCAATGAGCAGTTCTTC	CASSFGPAGNEQFF
-	TRBV12-5	TRBJ2-1	-	TGTGCTAGTGGACGCGGGGGCCGCTCCTACAATGAGCAGTTCTTC	CASGRGGRSYNEQFF